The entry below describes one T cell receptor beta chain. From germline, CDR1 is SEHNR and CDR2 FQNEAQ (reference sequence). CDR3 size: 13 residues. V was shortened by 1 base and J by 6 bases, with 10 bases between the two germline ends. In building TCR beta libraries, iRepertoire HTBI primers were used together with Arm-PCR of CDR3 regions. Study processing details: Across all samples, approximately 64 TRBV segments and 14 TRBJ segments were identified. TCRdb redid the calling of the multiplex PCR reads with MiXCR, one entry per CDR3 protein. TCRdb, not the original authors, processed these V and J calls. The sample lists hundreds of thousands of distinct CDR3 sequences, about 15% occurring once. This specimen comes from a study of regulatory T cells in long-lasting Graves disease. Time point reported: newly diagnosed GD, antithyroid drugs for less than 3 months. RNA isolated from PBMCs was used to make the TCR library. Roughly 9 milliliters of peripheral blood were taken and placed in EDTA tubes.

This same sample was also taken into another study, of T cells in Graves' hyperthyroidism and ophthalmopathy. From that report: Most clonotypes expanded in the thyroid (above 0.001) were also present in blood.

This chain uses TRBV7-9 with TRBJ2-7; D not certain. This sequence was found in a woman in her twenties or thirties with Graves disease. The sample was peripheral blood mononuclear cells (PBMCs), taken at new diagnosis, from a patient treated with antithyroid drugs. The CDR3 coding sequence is TGTGCCAGCAGCTTAGGCATGACCGGCGAGCAGTACTTC. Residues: CASSLGMTGEQYF.